The next 28 T cell receptor beta chains were all read from a single sample in a study of vaccination and CD4 T cells after COVID-19. The Oncomine TCR Beta short-read assay generated sequence data from the DNA of cultured CD4+ T cells. MiXCR was run by TCRdb on the PCR reads, yielding one entry per CDR3 protein. Here the sample spans 4,500 to 6,500 distinct CDR3 sequences, around 35% being singletons. The treatment: roughly ten-day PBMC culture with coronavirus spike peptide pools or control peptides (ViraFEST assay). Samples of CD4+ T cells were obtained from the unexposed donor before the COVID-19 pandemic (2011-2018). No antigen has been identified for these receptors. Specimen: CD4+ T cells from blood, cultured in vitro. The source of these receptors is a human donor in good health.

This clonotype turned up a few times. The rearrangement joins TRBV28 to TRBJ1-2; D is unclear. V was clipped by 3 bases and J by 6 bases, with 14 bases between them. The CDR3 has 14 amino acids. Germline-derived CDR1 and CDR2 are MDHEN and SYDVKM. CDR3 DNA sequence: TGTGCCAGCAGTTTCGCTTTTGGCGAGAATGGCTACACCTTC. Its translation: CASSFAFGENGYTF.

The chain links TRBV15 to TRBJ2-7; the D is unclear. The germline V gene has CDR1 LNHNV and CDR2 YYDKDF (reference sequence). The CDR3 consists of 13 residues. The ends were cut back, 0 bases at V and 5 bases at J, with 8 bases in the middle. CDR3 residues: CATSRDLGDEQYF. CDR3 coding DNA: TGTGCCACCAGCAGAGATCTTGGAGACGAGCAGTACTTC.

The genes are TRBV6-1 and TRBJ1-1, with D uncertain. Per germline, CDR1 MNHNS and CDR2 SASEGT. This CDR3 has 11 residues. V was trimmed by 7 bases and J by 4 bases, leaving 7 bases between them. In DNA form, the CDR3 reads TGTGCCAGCACACGGGGCACTGAAGCTTTCTTT. Encoded protein: CASTRGTEAFF.

This clonotype was observed a single time. The chain joins TRBV12-3 or TRBV12-4 to TRBJ2-3, with 7 nucleotides matching TRBD2. Losses at the gene ends were 6 bases for V and 8 bases for J; bases not matched to a gene: 5. The CDR3 spans 12 residues. Written as DNA, the CDR3 is TGTGCCAGCAGCATCGGGGGGATTACGCAGTATTTT. Translating it yields CASSIGGITQYF.

V gene TRBV10-1 combines with J gene TRBJ2-7; D not resolved. The CDR3 loop spans 12 amino acids. The germline V and J ends were trimmed by 8 bases and 2 bases, with 10 bases remaining between them. Germline V gene data show CDR1 as WNHNN and CDR2 as SYGVQD (reference sequence). The CDR3 DNA follows: TGCGCCAGCTCAGACACCCCCTACGAGCAGTACTTC. Translated: CASSDTPYEQYF.

In this sample, this clonotype turned up a few times. The V call is TRBV6-5, the J call TRBJ2-1, with a weak D call TRBD2 (6 bases). Trimming took off 1 base at V and 4 bases at J, with 8 bases between the two ends. The CDR3 is 14 amino acids. Per germline, CDR1 MNHEY and CDR2 SVGAGI. CDR3 sequence (DNA): TGTGCCAGCAGTTACTTCAGCGGGTACAATGAGCAGTTCTTC. Translation: CASSYFSGYNEQFF.

A few counts support this clonotype. The CDR3 region has the DNA TGCAGTGCTAGGTCGAACAGGGTGGGTGGTCAGCCCCAGCATTTT. It codes for CSARSNRVGGQPQHF. This chain links TRBV20-1 with TRBJ1-5, with D possibly matching TRBD1 (6 bases). The CDR3 is 15 amino acids. Trimming removed 3 bases at V and 6 bases at J, with 18 bases between. From germline, CDR1 is DFQATT and CDR2 SNEGSKA (reference sequence).

The V and J genes are TRBV20-1 and TRBJ1-2; D might be TRBD1 (6 bases). Per the germline V gene, CDR1 is DFQATT and CDR2 is SNEGSKA (reference sequence). The CDR3 has 14 residues. Trimming removed 0 bases at V and 3 bases at J, with 11 bases between. CDR3 sequence: CSAREPYRDYGYTF. CDR3 in DNA: TGCAGTGCTAGAGAGCCCTACAGGGACTATGGCTACACCTTC.

This chain joins TRBV6-1 and TRBJ1-1; no reliable D call. The CDR3 consists of 13 residues. Trimming removed 7 bases from V and 0 bases from J, with 9 bases in between. CDR1 is MNHNS and CDR2 is SASEGT in the germline V gene. In DNA, the CDR3 is TGTGCCAGCATCCCACAAATGAACACTGAAGCTTTCTTT. Residues: CASIPQMNTEAFF.

This chain links TRBV7-9 with TRBJ2-5, with no clear D. The CDR3 extends over 14 amino acids. Looked up from germline, CDR1 is SEHNR and CDR2 is FQNEAQ (reference sequence). The V end lost 6 bases, the J end lost 1 base, and 12 bases lay between the germline ends. The CDR3 is CASRQSGPQETQYF. The CDR3 coding sequence is TGTGCCAGCAGACAATCAGGCCCCCAAGAGACCCAGTACTTC.

This clonotype was detected only a few times. The J gene is TRBJ1-3, the V gene TRBV20-1, with D perhaps matching TRBD1 (6 bases). The V end lost 6 bases, the J end lost 4 bases, and 16 bases lay between the germline ends. CDR1 is DFQATT, CDR2 SNEGSKA, per germline (reference sequence). The length of the CDR3 is 14 residues. DNA of the CDR3: TGCAGTGCCCCGGACAGCCAAGGAGGAAACACCATATATTTT. It encodes CSAPDSQGGNTIYF.

This clonotype occurred a few times. The chain joins TRBV6-1 to TRBJ1-1; D not resolved. The CDR3 consists of 14 residues. Trimming took 1 base from V and 1 from J, leaving 7 bases between them. In germline, CDR1 is MNHNS, CDR2 SASEGT. The CDR3 spells CASSEEGANTEAFF. In DNA form, the CDR3 reads TGTGCCAGCAGTGAAGAGGGAGCGAACACTGAAGCTTTCTTT.

This chain connects TRBV5-1 to TRBJ2-2; 10 bases agree with TRBD1. This CDR3 contains 16 residues. V lost 4 bases, J lost 4 bases, and 7 bases stayed unmatched. CDR1 is SGHRS, CDR2 YFSETQ, per germline. The CDR3 sequence is CASSGTGTGATGELFF. The CDR3, as DNA: TGCGCCAGCAGCGGAACCGGGACAGGGGCCACCGGGGAGCTGTTTTTT.

The chain is built from TRBV1 and TRBJ1-5. TRBV1 is a known pseudogene. This CDR3 is 15 amino acids long. Here the CDR3 reads CTSSQDARSNQPQHF. The CDR3 DNA is TGCACCAGCAGCCAAGATGCCAGGAGCAATCAGCCCCAGCATTTT.

In its sample, this clonotype was seen a few times. The chain joins TRBV6-1 to TRBJ1-5; D may be TRBD1 (5 bases). Germline V gives CDR1 MNHNS, CDR2 SASEGT. The V gene lost 6 bases and the J gene lost 5 bases, with 11 bases spanning the gap. There are 13 residues in the CDR3. The CDR3 spells CASSIQEYQPQHF. The CDR3, as DNA: TGTGCCAGCAGCATACAGGAATATCAGCCCCAGCATTTT.

The chain employs TRBV5-8 and TRBJ1-1; perhaps TRBD1 as D (6 bases). The CDR3 loop spans 15 amino acids. Germline assignment: CDR1 SGHTS and CDR2 YDEGEE. V was clipped by 2 bases and J by 5 bases, with 16 bases between them. The CDR3 bases are TGTGCCAGCAGCTTCCTGGACAAGGGGGGAACTGAAGCTTTCTTT. As protein: CASSFLDKGGTEAFF.

The rearrangement uses TRBV7-2 and TRBJ1-2; D not resolved. Germline lookup yields CDR1 SGHTA and CDR2 FQGNSA. Between the trimmed V and J ends, which lost 3 bases and 8 bases, there was a span of 16 bases. The CDR3 sequence is 14 residues long. CDR3 region: CASSFDPNSEGYTF. CDR3 in DNA: TGTGCCAGCAGCTTTGATCCTAACTCGGAGGGCTACACCTTC.

This clonotype is labeled large. Its ends do not fully match the called genes, so a read error is possible. The gene calls are TRBV7-2 and TRBJ2-4; possible D gene TRBD2, 5 bases. Looked up from germline, CDR1 is SGHTA and CDR2 is FQGNSA. There are 13 residues in the CDR3. The CDR3 region is CASSSYLDVPEGF. The CDR3, as DNA: TGTGCCAGCAGCTCCTACCTGGACGTCCCTGAGGGCTTC.

This clonotype was picked up a small number of times. The chain is built from TRBV29-1 and TRBJ1-2, with TRBD1 as a possible D gene (5 bases). The CDR3 sequence is 13 residues long. Trimming left V 7 bases short and J 1 base short, with 13 bases between. Germline assignment: CDR1 SQVTM and CDR2 ANQGSEA. The CDR3 DNA sequence: TGCAGCGCACCCACAGGCGATAACTATGGCTACACCTTC. It encodes CSAPTGDNYGYTF.

This clonotype was detected only a few times. The chain couples TRBV5-8 to TRBJ2-5, with D perhaps being TRBD1 or TRBD2 (5 bases each). The CDR3 has 16 amino acids. CDR1 and CDR2 from the germline V gene are SGHTS and YDEGEE. V lost 3 bases and J lost 4, with 19 bases in between. The CDR3 DNA reads as TGTGCCAGCAGCTCCACTGGGGGACCTATTCGAGAGACCCAGTACTTC. As protein: CASSSTGGPIRETQYF.

This clonotype was picked up a small number of times. The genes are TRBV7-3 and TRBJ1-2; maybe TRBD1 (6 bases). V lost 6 bases and J lost 3, with 11 bases in between. CDR1 and CDR2 (germline): SGHTA, FQGTGA. The CDR3 loop spans 13 amino acids. The CDR3 DNA is TGTGCCAGCAGTCCCGGACAGTACTATGGCTACACCTTC. Its protein is CASSPGQYYGYTF. Variable domain in full (rest from reference TRBV7-3 and TRBJ1-2): GAGVSQTPSNKVTEKGKYVELRCDPISGHTALYWYRQSLGQGPEFLIYFQGTGAADDSGLPNDRFFAVRPEGSVSTLKIQRTERGDSAVYLCASSPGQYYGYTFGSGTRLTVV.

V usage is TRBV20-1 and J usage is TRBJ1-1, with D possibly TRBD1 on 6 matching bases. V dropped 6 bases and J dropped 0 bases, with 11 bases sitting between them. Germline V gene sequence: CDR1 DFQATT, CDR2 SNEGSKA (reference sequence). The CDR3 contains 13 residues. The CDR3 DNA sequence: TGCAGTGCCCCCGGACAGATGAACACTGAAGCTTTCTTT. Protein: CSAPGQMNTEAFF.

With regard to this clonotype: A read error may produce the germline difference seen at one junction end. This chain links TRBV6-5 with TRBJ2-6; maybe TRBD2 (6 bases). The CDR3 is 15 residues long. Germline V CDR1 and CDR2: MNHEY, SVGAGI. DNA of the CDR3: TGTGCCAGCAGTTATGGGGTTGGAGGGGCCAACGTCCCGACTTTC. Amino acids: CASSYGVGGANVPTF.

The V gene is TRBV7-2, the J gene TRBJ2-7; D ambiguous. V lost 4 bases to trimming and J lost 4 bases, with 8 bases between them. This CDR3 is built from 12 residues. Per the germline V gene, CDR1 is SGHTA and CDR2 is FQGNSA. CDR3 amino acids: CASSSTEYEQYF. The CDR3 bases are TGTGCCAGCAGCTCCACTGAATACGAGCAGTACTTC.

This clonotype was detected a few times. The V gene is TRBV6-1, the J gene TRBJ1-2; D is unclear. The CDR3 has 13 amino acids. Per germline, CDR1 MNHNS and CDR2 SASEGT. The ends were cut back, 10 bases at V and 5 bases at J, with 17 bases in the middle. The CDR3 loop reads CATRPHSNYGYTF. The CDR3 DNA follows: TGTGCCACCCGACCGCACAGCAATTATGGCTACACCTTC.

This chain links TRBV27 with TRBJ1-1; D is uncertain. Trimming took off 4 bases at V and 1 base at J, with 7 bases between the two ends. This CDR3 has 13 residues. Germline V gives CDR1 MNHEY, CDR2 SMNVEV (reference sequence). The DNA of the CDR3 is TGTGCCAGCAGTTGGGAACAGAACACTGAAGCTTTCTTT. Its protein is CASSWEQNTEAFF.

A few counts support this clonotype. This sequence joins TRBV6-2 or TRBV6-3 and TRBJ1-2; 7 bases align to TRBD1. The germline gives CDR1 MNHEY, CDR2 SVGEGT. V was clipped by 5 bases and J by 7 bases; unmatched bases: 1. This CDR3 is built from 11 residues. The CDR3 sequence is CASSTGVGYTF. CDR3 coding DNA: TGTGCCAGCAGTACAGGGGTTGGCTACACCTTC.

V usage is TRBV9 and J usage is TRBJ1-5; 9 nucleotides align to TRBD1. CDR1 is SGDLS, CDR2 YYNGEE, per germline. The CDR3 contains 17 residues. Trimming cost V 3 bases and J 3 bases; bases outside gene matches: 10. Here the CDR3 DNA reads TGTGCCAGCAGCGACGTCGCCGGGACAGGGAACAATCAGCCCCAGCATTTT. Its protein is CASSDVAGTGNNQPQHF.